This TCR beta chain was recorded in a study of blood T cell repertoires in COVID-19. Turning to the study itself: COVID-19 samples, acute and convalescent, were from the United States, Italy and Spain. Sample material is recorded as cDNA or gDNA derived from T cells, B-cell-depleted T cells, or PBMCs.

This clone was observed a single time. CDR3 size: 14 residues. Germline loops: CDR1 SQVTM, CDR2 ANQGSEA. After removal of 7 bases from V and 5 bases from J, the junction contained 13 bases not matched to a gene. As processed by the authors: Reference gene primer amplification gave estimated nucleated cell counts. TCRdb's table, derived via immunoSEQ multiplex PCR, lists solely in-frame clones and lacks some. V, J and clone size derive from that table, while D and trimming were established from the DNA sequence. Of some 150,000 clones listed, around 84% are singletons. The chain recombines TRBV29-1 with TRBJ1-1, with TRBD1 matching over 7 bases. Sequencing used peripheral blood. This TCR was recovered from a man between 65 and 80 years old with acute or convalescent COVID-19. CDR3 coding DNA: TGCAGCGCCAACCGTCTAGGACAGGCGACTGAAGCTTTCTTT. Its protein product is CSANRLGQATEAFF. Using reference TRBV29-1 and TRBJ1-1 for the parts outside the CDR3, the full variable domain is SAVISQKPSRDICQRGTSLTIQCQVDSQVTMMFWYRQQPGQSLTLIATANQGSEATYESGFVIDKFPISRPNLTFSTLTVSNMSPEDSSIYLCSANRLGQATEAFFGQGTRLTVV.